This T cell receptor beta chain was identified during a study of blood T cell repertoires in COVID-19. Study summary: Nucleic acid was either cDNA or gDNA, and it came from T cells, B-cell-depleted T cells, or PBMCs.

Data came from immunoSEQ multiplex PCR; TCRdb stores just in-frame clones and leaves some out. The repertoire holds around 170,000 clones, 88% seen once, with roughly 4% in the top ten. Per germline, CDR1 SGHAT and CDR2 FQNNGV. The J segment lost 9 bases and the V segment lost 3 bases, leaving 7 bases of the junction unmatched. The CDR3 is made up of 15 amino acids. This TCR came from a woman between 25 and 40 years old with acute or convalescent COVID-19. The sequenced sample consisted of peripheral blood. This rearrangement joins TRBV11-2 to TRBJ2-1; TRBD2 matches at 11 bases. In nucleotides, the CDR3 is TGTGCCAGCAGCTTTAAGACTAGCGGGGCCCCTGAGCAGTTCTTC. This translates into CASSFKTSGAPEQFF.